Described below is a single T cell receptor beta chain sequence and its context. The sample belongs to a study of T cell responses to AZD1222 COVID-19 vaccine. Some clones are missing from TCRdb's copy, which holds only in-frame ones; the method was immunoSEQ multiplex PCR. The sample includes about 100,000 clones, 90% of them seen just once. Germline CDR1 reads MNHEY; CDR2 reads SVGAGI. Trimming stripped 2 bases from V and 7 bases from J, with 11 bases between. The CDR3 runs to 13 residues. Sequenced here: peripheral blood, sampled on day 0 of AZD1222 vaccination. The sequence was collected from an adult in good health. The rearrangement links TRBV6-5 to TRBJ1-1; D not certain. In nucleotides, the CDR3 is TGTGCCAGCAGTTACAGCGTGGCACTTGAAGCTTTCTTT. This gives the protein CASSYSVALEAFF.